A selection of T cell receptor beta chains follows, all from one sample in a study of blood T cell repertoires in COVID-19. Profiling relied on immunoSEQ multiplex PCR, and the TCRdb table lists in-frame clones only, not all of them. The profile shows roughly 55,000 clones, roughly four fifths of them singletons. Specimen: peripheral blood. The source is a woman aged 60-70 years with acute or convalescent COVID-19. Both conserved end residues are part of each CDR3.

v_call	j_call	cdr3_aa
TRBV30	TRBJ1-5	CAWSSGPDQPQHF
TRBV5-6	TRBJ2-1	CASERLAGGNEQFF
TRBV11-2	TRBJ1-4	CASSLDRGASKKLFF
TRBV27	TRBJ2-3	CASRRLATDTQYF
TRBV7-2	TRBJ1-1	CASSLDSVIGAFF
TRBV3-1/TRBV3-2	TRBJ2-7	CASSLPGAYEQYF
TRBV10-3	TRBJ1-3	CAISDGSSGNTIYF
TRBV5-6	TRBJ1-4	CASSARPGQRNEKLFF
TRBV7-6	TRBJ2-2	CASSLWDRGNPGELFF
TRBV19	TRBJ1-5	CASRDYGAFSNQPQHF
TRBV6-5	TRBJ1-2	CASSQQGAVEGYTF
TRBV9	TRBJ1-3	CASSVGEGNTIYF
TRBV12-3/TRBV12-4	TRBJ2-7	CASSSTGYEQYF
TRBV5-6	TRBJ2-7	CASSLRGRAYEQYF
TRBV5-1	TRBJ2-3	CASSLEGRSGSDTQYF
TRBV18	TRBJ1-2	CASSPVQGNGYTF
TRBV11-2	TRBJ2-1	CASSSSGRRDNEQFF
TRBV2	TRBJ1-5	CASSEDRSHQPQHF
TRBV12-3/TRBV12-4	TRBJ1-2	CASSLVQGHGYTF
TRBV18	TRBJ1-4	CASSPTSTGGMTNEKLFF
TRBV30	TRBJ2-1	CAWKSNGRSNEQFF
TRBV5-4	TRBJ1-2	CASSFGGLQGDGYTF
TRBV6-1	TRBJ1-1	CASSERGKLTEAFF
TRBV6-6	TRBJ2-7	CASSYSSQDEQYF
TRBV29-1	TRBJ1-2	CSVEDHPGRDRGQEGRYGYTF
TRBV28	TRBJ1-2	CASSRGQGTGYTF
TRBV5-8	TRBJ1-1	CASSLPGRNTEAFF
TRBV4-1	TRBJ1-2	CASSQVDRGHGYTF
TRBV3-1/TRBV3-2	TRBJ2-7	CASRPGTGNNYEQYF
TRBV5-6	TRBJ1-4	CASGQATNEKLFF
TRBV4-2	TRBJ1-2	CASSQGTNYGYTF
TRBV5-5	TRBJ2-1	CASSIGLAGGYNEQFF
TRBV25-1	TRBJ1-6	CASRGGQGVGSPLHF
TRBV28	TRBJ1-2	CASTSLRLGYTF
TRBV19	TRBJ2-2	CASSLRGGTGSPGELFF
TRBV3-1/TRBV3-2	TRBJ2-2	CASSQGGLNTGELFF
TRBV6-5	TRBJ1-3	CASSYVAPGLGNTIYF